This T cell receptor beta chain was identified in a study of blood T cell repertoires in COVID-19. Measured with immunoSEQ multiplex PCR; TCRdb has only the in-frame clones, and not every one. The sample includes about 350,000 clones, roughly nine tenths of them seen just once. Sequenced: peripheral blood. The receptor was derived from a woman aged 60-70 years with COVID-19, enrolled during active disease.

CDR3 bases: TGTGCCAGCAGCTCTGCGGGGAACTATGGCTACACCTTC. Its protein is CASSSAGNYGYTF. The chain is built from TRBV12-3 or TRBV12-4 and TRBJ1-2; D is uncertain. CDR3 length equals 13 residues. The germline V and J ends were trimmed by 6 bases and 2 bases, with 10 bases remaining between them.